The present entry profiles one T cell receptor beta chain with its context. Its antigen is unidentified. The CDR3 extends over 12 amino acids. The germline V gene has CDR1 WNHNN and CDR2 SYGVQD (reference sequence). Between the trimmed V and J ends, which lost 8 bases and 5 bases, there was a span of 11 bases. The source of the sample is a study of T cell responses to AZD1222 COVID-19 vaccine. Overall study results and limits: Repertoire samples came only from after the peak T cell response. Among those given AZD1222, only five or six were seropositive at baseline.

TCRdb keeps only in-frame clones here, not all; method: immunoSEQ multiplex PCR. Found here are roughly 66,000 clones, roughly 84% of them singletons; the top ten hold under 7.5%. The TCR originated in an adult in good health. This chain joins TRBV10-1 and TRBJ2-3; D may match TRBD1 or TRBD2 (5 bases each). The sample was peripheral blood, taken on day 0 of AZD1222 vaccination. CDR3 sequence reads: CASGDVRDTQYF. The CDR3, as DNA: TGCGCCAGCGGGGACGTACGAGATACGCAGTATTTT.